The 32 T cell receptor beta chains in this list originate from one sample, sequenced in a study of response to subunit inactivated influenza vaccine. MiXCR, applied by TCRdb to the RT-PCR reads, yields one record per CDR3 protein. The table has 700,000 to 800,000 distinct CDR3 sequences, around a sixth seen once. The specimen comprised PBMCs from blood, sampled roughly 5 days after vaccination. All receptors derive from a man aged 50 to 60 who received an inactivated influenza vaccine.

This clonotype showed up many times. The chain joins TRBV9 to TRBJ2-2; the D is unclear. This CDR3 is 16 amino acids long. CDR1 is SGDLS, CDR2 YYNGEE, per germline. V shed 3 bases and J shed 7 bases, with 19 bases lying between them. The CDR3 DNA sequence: TGTGCCAGCAGCGCCCGGACCGCCCGAGGTGACGGGGAGCTGTTTTTT. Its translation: CASSARTARGDGELFF.

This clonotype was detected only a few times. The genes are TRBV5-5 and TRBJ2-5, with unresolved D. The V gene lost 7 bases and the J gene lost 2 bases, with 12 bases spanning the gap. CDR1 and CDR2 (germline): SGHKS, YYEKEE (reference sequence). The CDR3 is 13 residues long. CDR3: CASARISQETQYF. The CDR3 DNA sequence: TGTGCCAGCGCTCGAATCTCACAAGAGACCCAGTACTTC.

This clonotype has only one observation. This CDR3 reads CASCSSGGESYNEQFF. CDR3 bases: TGTGCCAGCTGCTCTAGCGGCGGGGAAAGTTACAATGAGCAGTTCTTC. The chain has TRBV6-2 or TRBV6-3 and TRBJ2-1; 7 nucleotides match TRBD2. The CDR3 spans 16 residues. CDR1 is MNHEY, CDR2 SVGEGT, per germline. V was pared by 8 bases and J by 4 bases, with 14 bases of the junction left unmatched.

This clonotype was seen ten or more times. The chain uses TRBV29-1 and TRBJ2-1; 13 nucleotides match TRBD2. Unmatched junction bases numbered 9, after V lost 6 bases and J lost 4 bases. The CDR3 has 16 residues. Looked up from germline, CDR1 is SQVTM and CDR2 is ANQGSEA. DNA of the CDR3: TGCAGCGTACTCGGACTAGCGGGAGATTCATACAATGAGCAGTTCTTC. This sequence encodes CSVLGLAGDSYNEQFF.

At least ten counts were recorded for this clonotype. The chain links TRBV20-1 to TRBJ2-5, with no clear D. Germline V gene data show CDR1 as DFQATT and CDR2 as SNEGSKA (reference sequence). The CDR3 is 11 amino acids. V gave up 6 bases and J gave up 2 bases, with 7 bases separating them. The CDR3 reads CSASEQETQYF. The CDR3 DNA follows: TGCAGTGCGAGCGAGCAAGAGACCCAGTACTTC.

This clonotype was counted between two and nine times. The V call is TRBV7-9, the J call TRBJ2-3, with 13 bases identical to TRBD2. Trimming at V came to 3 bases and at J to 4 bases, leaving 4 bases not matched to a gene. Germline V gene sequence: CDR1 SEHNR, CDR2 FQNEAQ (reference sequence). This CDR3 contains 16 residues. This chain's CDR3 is CASSLTSGRISDTQYF. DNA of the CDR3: TGTGCCAGCAGCTTGACTAGCGGGAGGATTTCAGATACGCAGTATTTT.

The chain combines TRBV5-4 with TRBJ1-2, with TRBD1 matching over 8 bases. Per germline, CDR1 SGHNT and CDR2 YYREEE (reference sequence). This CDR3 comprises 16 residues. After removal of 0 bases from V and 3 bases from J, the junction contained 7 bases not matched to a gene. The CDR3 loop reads CASSLAVGTGDYGYTF. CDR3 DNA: TGTGCCAGCAGCTTGGCCGTTGGGACAGGAGACTATGGCTACACCTTC.

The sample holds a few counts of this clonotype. The CDR3: CASSVGQGGDTQYF. CDR3 coding DNA: TGCGCCAGCAGCGTCGGACAGGGTGGAGATACGCAGTATTTT. V is TRBV5-1 and J is TRBJ2-3; 8 bases agree with TRBD1. Germline-derived CDR1 and CDR2 are SGHRS and YFSETQ. The CDR3 is 14 amino acids. The V gene end was trimmed by 4 bases and the J gene end by 5 bases; junction bases not matched to a gene: 6.

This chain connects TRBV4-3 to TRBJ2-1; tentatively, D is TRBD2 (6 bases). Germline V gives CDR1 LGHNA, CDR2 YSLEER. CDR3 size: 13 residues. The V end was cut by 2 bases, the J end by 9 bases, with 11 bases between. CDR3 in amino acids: CASSQILAGEQFF. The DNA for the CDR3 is TGCGCCAGCAGCCAAATACTAGCAGGTGAGCAGTTCTTC.

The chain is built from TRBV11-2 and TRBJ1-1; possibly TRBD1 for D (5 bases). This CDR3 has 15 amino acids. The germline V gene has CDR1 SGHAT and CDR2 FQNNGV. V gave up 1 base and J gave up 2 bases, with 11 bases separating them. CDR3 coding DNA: TGTGCCAGCAGCTTAGTAGCGGGGCTAAACACTGAAGCTTTCTTT. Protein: CASSLVAGLNTEAFF.

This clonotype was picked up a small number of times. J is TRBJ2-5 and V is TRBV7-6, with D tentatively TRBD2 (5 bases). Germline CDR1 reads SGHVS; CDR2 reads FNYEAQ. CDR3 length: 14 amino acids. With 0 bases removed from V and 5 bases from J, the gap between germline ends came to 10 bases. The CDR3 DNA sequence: TGTGCCAGCAGCTTAGCGATTCTAGCCGAGACCCAGTACTTC. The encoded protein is CASSLAILAETQYF.

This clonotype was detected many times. The CDR3 protein is CSAKYPGHQNTEAFF. The CDR3 DNA sequence: TGCAGTGCTAAGTATCCGGGACACCAAAACACTGAAGCTTTCTTT. The chain recombines TRBV20-1 with TRBJ1-1, with D perhaps TRBD1 (6 bases). Per the germline V gene, CDR1 is DFQATT and CDR2 is SNEGSKA (reference sequence). Trimming cost V 4 bases and J 2 bases, with 17 bases left between them. This CDR3 comprises 15 residues.

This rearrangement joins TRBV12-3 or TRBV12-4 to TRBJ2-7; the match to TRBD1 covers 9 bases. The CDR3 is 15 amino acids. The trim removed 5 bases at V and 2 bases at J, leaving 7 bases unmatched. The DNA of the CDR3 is TGTGCCAGCAGTAAAACCGGGACAGGGACCTACGAGCAGTACTTC. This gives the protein CASSKTGTGTYEQYF.

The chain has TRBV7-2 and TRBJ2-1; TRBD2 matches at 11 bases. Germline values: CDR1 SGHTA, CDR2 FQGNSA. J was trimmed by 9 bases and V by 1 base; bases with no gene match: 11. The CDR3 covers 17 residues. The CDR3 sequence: CASSLVYSGRGLGEQFF. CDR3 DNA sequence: TGTGCCAGCAGCTTAGTGTATAGCGGGAGGGGGTTGGGTGAGCAGTTCTTC.

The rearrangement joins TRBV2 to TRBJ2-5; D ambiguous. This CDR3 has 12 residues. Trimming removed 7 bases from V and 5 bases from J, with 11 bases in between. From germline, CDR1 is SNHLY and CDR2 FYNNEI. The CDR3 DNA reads TGTGCCAGCACTGGGGATACGGAGACCCAGTACTTC. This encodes CASTGDTETQYF. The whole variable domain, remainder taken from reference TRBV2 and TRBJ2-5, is EPEVTQTPSHQVTQMGQEVILRCVPISNHLYFYWYRQILGQKVEFLVSFYNNEISEKSEIFDDQFSVERPDGSNFTLKIRSTKLEDSAMYFCASTGDTETQYFGPGTRLLVL.

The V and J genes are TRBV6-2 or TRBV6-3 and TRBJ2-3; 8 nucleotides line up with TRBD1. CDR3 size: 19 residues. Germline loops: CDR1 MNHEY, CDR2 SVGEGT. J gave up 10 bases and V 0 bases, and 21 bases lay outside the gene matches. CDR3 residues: CASSYSPTTALRQGAAQYF. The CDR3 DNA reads TGTGCCAGCAGTTACTCACCCACGACGGCGTTGAGGCAGGGGGCTGCGCAGTATTTT.

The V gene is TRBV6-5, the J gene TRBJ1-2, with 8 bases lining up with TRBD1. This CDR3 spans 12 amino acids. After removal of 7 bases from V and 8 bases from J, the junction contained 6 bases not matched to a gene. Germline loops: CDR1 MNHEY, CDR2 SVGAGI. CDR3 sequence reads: CASTSGGEGYTF. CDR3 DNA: TGTGCCAGCACCTCAGGGGGCGAGGGCTACACCTTC.

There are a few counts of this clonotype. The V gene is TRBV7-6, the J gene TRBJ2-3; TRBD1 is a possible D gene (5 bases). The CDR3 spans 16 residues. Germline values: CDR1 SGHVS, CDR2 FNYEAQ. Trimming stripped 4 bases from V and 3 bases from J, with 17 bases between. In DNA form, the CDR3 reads TGTGCCAGCAGCTATCGACAGTTCGTTAGGACAGATACGCAGTATTTT. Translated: CASSYRQFVRTDTQYF. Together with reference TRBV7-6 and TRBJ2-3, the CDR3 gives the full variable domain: GAGVSQSPRYKVTKRGQDVALRCDPISGHVSLYWYRQALGQGPEFLTYFNYEAQQDKSGLPNDRFSAERPEGSISTLTIQRTEQRDSAMYRCASSYRQFVRTDTQYFGPGTRLTVL.

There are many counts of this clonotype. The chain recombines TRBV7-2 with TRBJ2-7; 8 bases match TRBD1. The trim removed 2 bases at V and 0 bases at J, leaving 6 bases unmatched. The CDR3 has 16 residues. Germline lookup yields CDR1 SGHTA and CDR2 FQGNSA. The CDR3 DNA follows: TGTGCCAGCAGCTTAAGTGGGACAGGAGGCTCCTACGAGCAGTACTTC. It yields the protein CASSLSGTGGSYEQYF. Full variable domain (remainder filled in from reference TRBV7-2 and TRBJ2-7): GAGVSQSPSNKVTEKGKDVELRCDPISGHTALYWYRQSLGQGLEFLIYFQGNSAPDKSGLPSDRFSAERTGGSVSTLTIQRTQQEDSAVYLCASSLSGTGGSYEQYFGPGTRLTVT.

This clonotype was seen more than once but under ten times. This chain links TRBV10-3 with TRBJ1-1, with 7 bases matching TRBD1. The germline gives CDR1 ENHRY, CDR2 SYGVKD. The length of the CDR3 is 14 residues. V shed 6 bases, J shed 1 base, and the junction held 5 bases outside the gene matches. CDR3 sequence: CAIRGGGSNTEAFF. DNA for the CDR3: TGTGCCATCAGAGGAGGGGGCTCGAACACTGAAGCTTTCTTT.

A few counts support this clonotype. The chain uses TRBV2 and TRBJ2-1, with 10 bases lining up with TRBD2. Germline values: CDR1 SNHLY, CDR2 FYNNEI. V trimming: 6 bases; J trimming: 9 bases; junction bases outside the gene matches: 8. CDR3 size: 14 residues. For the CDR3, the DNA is TGTGCCAGCAGCTCTCTAGCGGGAGTGGGTGAGCAGTTCTTC. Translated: CASSSLAGVGEQFF. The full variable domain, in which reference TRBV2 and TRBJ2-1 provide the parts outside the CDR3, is EPEVTQTPSHQVTQMGQEVILRCVPISNHLYFYWYRQILGQKVEFLVSFYNNEISEKSEIFDDQFSVERPDGSNFTLKIRSTKLEDSAMYFCASSSLAGVGEQFFGPGTRLTVL.

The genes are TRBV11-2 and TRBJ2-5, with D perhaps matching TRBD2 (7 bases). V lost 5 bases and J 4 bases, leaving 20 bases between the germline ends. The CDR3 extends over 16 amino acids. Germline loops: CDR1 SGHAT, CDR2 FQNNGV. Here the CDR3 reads CASSADRGGAGETQYF. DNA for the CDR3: TGTGCCAGCAGCGCCGATAGGGGGGGGGCAGGAGAGACCCAGTACTTC.

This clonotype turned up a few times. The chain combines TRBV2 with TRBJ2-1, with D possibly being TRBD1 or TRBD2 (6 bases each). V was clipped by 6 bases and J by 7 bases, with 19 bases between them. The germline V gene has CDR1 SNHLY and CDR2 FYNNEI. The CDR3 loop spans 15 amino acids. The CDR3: CASRGWGAQLNEQFF. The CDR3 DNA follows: TGTGCCAGCAGAGGGTGGGGGGCGCAACTTAATGAGCAGTTCTTC.

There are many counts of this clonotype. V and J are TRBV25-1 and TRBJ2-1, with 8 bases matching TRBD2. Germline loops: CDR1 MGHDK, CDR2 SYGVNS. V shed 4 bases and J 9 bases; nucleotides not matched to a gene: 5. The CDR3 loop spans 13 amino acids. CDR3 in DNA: TGTGCCAGCAGTGCTCGGGGGGGCAGTGAGCAGTTCTTC. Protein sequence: CASSARGGSEQFF.

In DNA form, the CDR3 reads TGTGCCAGCAGCAACGTTGGGGGCTCCAAAAACATTCAGTACTTC. Encoded protein: CASSNVGGSKNIQYF. The rearrangement uses TRBV11-1 and TRBJ2-4; a weak D match, TRBD1 (6 bases). The CDR3 extends over 15 amino acids. V was shortened by 5 bases and J by 2 bases, with 13 bases between the two germline ends. Per germline, CDR1 SGHAT and CDR2 FQDESV (reference sequence).

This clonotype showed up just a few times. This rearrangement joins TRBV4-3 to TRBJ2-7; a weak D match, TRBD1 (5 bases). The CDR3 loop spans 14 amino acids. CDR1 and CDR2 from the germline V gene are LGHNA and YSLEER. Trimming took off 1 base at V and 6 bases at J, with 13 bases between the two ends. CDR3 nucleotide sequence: TGCGCCAGCAGCCAAGGTCGTAGGCAGGGCGAGCAGTACTTC. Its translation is CASSQGRRQGEQYF.

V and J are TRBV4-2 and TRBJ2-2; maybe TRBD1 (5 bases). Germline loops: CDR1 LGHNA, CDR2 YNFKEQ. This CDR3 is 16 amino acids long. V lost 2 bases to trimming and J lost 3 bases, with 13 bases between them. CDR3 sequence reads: CASSQRIGADTGELFF. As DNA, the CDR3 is TGTGCCAGCAGCCAAAGGATAGGGGCGGACACCGGGGAGCTGTTTTTT.

The CDR3 spells CATSRGVGIQETQYF. As DNA, the CDR3 is TGTGCCACCAGCAGAGGGGTGGGTATACAAGAGACCCAGTACTTC. This chain joins TRBV15 and TRBJ2-5; D uncertain. The length of the CDR3 is 15 residues. Trimming took 1 base from V and 2 from J, leaving 11 bases between them. Per the germline V gene, CDR1 is LNHNV and CDR2 is YYDKDF (reference sequence).

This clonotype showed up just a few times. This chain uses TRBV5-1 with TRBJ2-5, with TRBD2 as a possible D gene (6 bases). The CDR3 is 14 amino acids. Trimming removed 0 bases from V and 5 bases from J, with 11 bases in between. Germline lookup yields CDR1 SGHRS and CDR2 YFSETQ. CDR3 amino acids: CASSLAASAETQYF. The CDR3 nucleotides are TGCGCCAGCAGCTTGGCGGCTAGCGCGGAGACCCAGTACTTC.

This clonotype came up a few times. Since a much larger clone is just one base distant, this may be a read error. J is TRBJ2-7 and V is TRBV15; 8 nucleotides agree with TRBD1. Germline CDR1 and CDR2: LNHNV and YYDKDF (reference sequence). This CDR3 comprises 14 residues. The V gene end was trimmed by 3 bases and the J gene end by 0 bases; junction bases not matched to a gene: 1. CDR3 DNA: TGTGCCACCAGCAGGACAGGGGACTCCTACGAGCAGTACTTC. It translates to CATSRTGDSYEQYF.

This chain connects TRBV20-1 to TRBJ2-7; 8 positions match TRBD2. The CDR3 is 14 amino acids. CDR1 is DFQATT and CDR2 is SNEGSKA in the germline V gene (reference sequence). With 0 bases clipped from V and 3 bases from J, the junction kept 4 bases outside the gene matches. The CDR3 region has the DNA TGCAGTGCTAGAGAGCGGGAGGCCCACTACGAGCAGTACTTC. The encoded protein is CSAREREAHYEQYF.

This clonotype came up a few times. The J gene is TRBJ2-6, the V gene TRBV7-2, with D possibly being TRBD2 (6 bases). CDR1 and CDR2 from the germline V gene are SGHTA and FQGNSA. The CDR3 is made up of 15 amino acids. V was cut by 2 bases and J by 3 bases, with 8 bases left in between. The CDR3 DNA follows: TGTGCCAGCAGCTTATGGGGGGATGGGGCCAACGTCCTGACTTTC. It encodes CASSLWGDGANVLTF.